The clone carrying this T cell receptor beta chain is a singleton in its sample. It is unclear where the CDR3 begins or ends on the DNA, so no DNA is shown, and the CDR3 is as TCRdb lists it. Authors' data handling: How many nucleated cells were present was estimated from reference gene primer amplification. TCRdb's copy holds only in-frame clones and misses some; the assay was immunoSEQ multiplex PCR. The V and J calls and clone size are taken from that table; D and trimming were inferred from the DNA. The sample shows some 80,000 clones, approximately 86% of them seen only once. This sample is drawn from a study of blood T cell repertoires in COVID-19. Background on the study: The study drew acute and convalescent COVID-19 samples from the United States, Italy and Spain. Sample material is recorded as cDNA or gDNA derived from T cells, B-cell-depleted T cells, or PBMCs.

Ends included, the CDR3 has 12 residues. Specimen: peripheral blood. The chain joins TRBV12-3 or TRBV12-4 to TRBJ1-1. The clonotype originates from a man older than 75 with active or convalescent COVID-19. The CDR3 reads CASRPWGGGASF.